A single sample is the source of the 28 T cell receptor beta chains below, sequenced in a study of blood T cell repertoires in COVID-19. Some clones are missing from TCRdb's copy, which holds only in-frame ones; the method was immunoSEQ multiplex PCR. The data show 170,000 or so clones, more than 85% seen once. Input material: peripheral blood. All receptors derive from a man aged 60 to 75 with COVID-19, enrolled during active disease.

This chain links TRBV27 with TRBJ1-6; 7 bases are a match to TRBD1. The CDR3 totals 17 residues. Germline V CDR1 and CDR2: MNHEY, SMNVEV (reference sequence). The J segment lost 8 bases and the V segment lost 6 bases, leaving 16 bases of the junction unmatched. The CDR3 DNA follows: TGTGCCAGCAGAAAAACAGGGGCTCCGTGGGGGGATTCACCCCTCCACTTT. It yields the protein CASRKTGAPWGDSPLHF.

DNA of the CDR3: TGTGCCTGGAGTGGTCCCGGGAAGGCTAATGAAAAACTGTTTTTT. Amino acid sequence: CAWSGPGKANEKLFF. The chain joins TRBV30 to TRBJ1-4; D ambiguous. This CDR3 is built from 15 residues. V was cut by 1 base and J by 3 bases, with 12 bases left in between. Germline lookup yields CDR1 GTSNPN and CDR2 SVGIG (reference sequence).

The V gene is TRBV28, the J gene TRBJ1-4; weak D call: TRBD1 (5 bases). The CDR3 is made up of 14 amino acids. V was clipped by 0 bases and J by 5 bases, with 7 bases between them. From germline, CDR1 is MDHEN and CDR2 SYDVKM. The CDR3 DNA is TGTGCCAGCAGTTTATGGGGGCCCAATGAAAAACTGTTTTTT. Protein product: CASSLWGPNEKLFF.

The chain carries TRBV7-2 and TRBJ2-5, with 8 nucleotides matching TRBD2. Germline trimming cut 0 bases from V and 3 bases from J; bases unmatched to any gene: 9. CDR1 is SGHTA and CDR2 is FQGNSA in the germline V gene. CDR3 size: 17 residues. As DNA, the CDR3 is TGTGCCAGCAGCTTAGCGTCATTACTAGCGGAGAAAGAGACCCAGTACTTC. It translates to CASSLASLLAEKETQYF.

The chain is built from TRBV7-2 and TRBJ2-2; 7 nucleotides align to TRBD2. The CDR3 covers 15 residues. The trim removed 8 bases at V and 6 bases at J, leaving 12 bases unmatched. The V gene's germline CDR1 is SGHTA and CDR2 FQGNSA. DNA of the CDR3: TGTGCCAGCCTGGATGGACTAGGGTTCGCCGGGGAGCTGTTTTTT. Residues: CASLDGLGFAGELFF.

J is TRBJ1-6 and V is TRBV3-1 (or the pseudogene TRBV3-2), with D perhaps TRBD1 (5 bases). Germline CDR1 LGHDT, CDR2 YNNKEL (reference sequence). CDR3 length: 15 residues. Trimming removed 0 bases at V and 6 bases at J, with 9 bases between. This chain's CDR3 is CASSQDQGSNSPLHF. The CDR3 DNA sequence: TGTGCCAGCAGCCAAGATCAGGGATCTAATTCACCCCTCCACTTT.

A few counts support this clone. The chain employs TRBV6-6 and TRBJ2-7; TRBD1 aligns across 8 bases. CDR1 MNHNY and CDR2 SVGAGI come from the germline V gene (reference sequence). CDR3 size: 13 residues. J gave up 4 bases and V 5 bases, and 4 bases lay outside the gene matches. The CDR3 loop is CASSPTGAYEQYF. CDR3 bases: TGTGCCAGCAGTCCGACAGGGGCATACGAGCAGTACTTC.

The chain is built from TRBV19 and TRBJ1-5, with a tentative D call TRBD1 (5 bases). V was trimmed by 7 bases and J by 5 bases, leaving 15 bases between them. Germline-derived CDR1 and CDR2 are LNHDA and SQIVND (reference sequence). CDR3 length: 14 residues. The CDR3 region is CASKAQGEDQPQHF. The CDR3 coding sequence is TGTGCCAGTAAAGCGCAAGGGGAGGATCAGCCCCAGCATTTT.

The CDR3 reads CATSPQGNYGYTF. CDR3 coding DNA: TGTGCCACCAGTCCACAGGGGAACTATGGCTACACCTTC. The chain is built from TRBV24-1 and TRBJ1-2; 7 bases agree with TRBD1. CDR1 is KGHDR and CDR2 is SFDVKD in the germline V gene. The V and J ends lost 6 bases and 2 bases, in that order; junction bases with no gene match: 2. The CDR3 extends over 13 amino acids.

The chain has TRBV5-1 and TRBJ2-2, with TRBD2 as a possible D gene (6 bases). The CDR3 runs to 15 residues. With 0 bases removed from V and 4 bases from J, the gap between germline ends came to 10 bases. Germline assignment: CDR1 SGHRS and CDR2 YFSETQ. In DNA form, the CDR3 reads TGCGCCAGCAGCTTGGGCGGGGCGAGCACCGGGGAGCTGTTTTTT. Its translation is CASSLGGASTGELFF.

The chain couples TRBV12-5 to TRBJ2-1, with 8 bases lining up with TRBD1. The CDR3 totals 15 residues. The V gene's germline CDR1 is LGHNT and CDR2 FRNRAP. With 2 bases clipped from V and 7 bases from J, the junction kept 7 bases outside the gene matches. The DNA of the CDR3 is TGTGCTAGTGGTTTGTCGACAGGGGCCGGGAATGAGCAGTTCTTC. It codes for CASGLSTGAGNEQFF.

This clone was observed once. CDR3 in amino acids: CASSVASAAGGNSYNEQFF. As DNA, the CDR3 is TGTGCCAGCAGCGTAGCTTCTGCCGCGGGAGGTAACTCCTACAATGAGCAGTTCTTC. V usage is TRBV9 and J usage is TRBJ2-1; 8 nucleotides align to TRBD2. The CDR3 covers 19 residues. Germline trimming cut 0 bases from V and 0 bases from J; bases unmatched to any gene: 11. From germline, CDR1 is SGDLS and CDR2 YYNGEE. Combining the CDR3 with reference TRBV9 and TRBJ2-1 gives the whole variable domain DSGVTQTPKHLITATGQRVTLRCSPRSGDLSVYWYQQSLDQGLQFLIQYYNGEERAKGNILERFSAQQFPDLHSELNLSSLELGDSALYFCASSVASAAGGNSYNEQFFGPGTRLTVL.

The chain carries TRBV6-5 and TRBJ2-4, with D possibly matching TRBD1 (5 bases). This CDR3 contains 16 residues. Looked up from germline, CDR1 is MNHEY and CDR2 is SVGAGI. Trimming removed 2 bases from V and 1 base from J, with 12 bases in between. CDR3 in DNA: TGTGCCAGCAGTTACGAAGTCCCAGGGGCCAAAAACATTCAGTACTTC. It encodes CASSYEVPGAKNIQYF.

The chain has TRBV28 and TRBJ2-5; D remains unclear. The CDR3 contains 11 residues. CDR1 is MDHEN and CDR2 is SYDVKM in the germline V gene. Trimming removed 4 bases from V and 9 bases from J, with 9 bases in between. This CDR3 is CASSSVQAQYF. The CDR3 nucleotides read TGTGCCAGCAGTTCGGTCCAAGCCCAGTACTTC. The full variable domain, with the rest looked up from reference TRBV28 and TRBJ2-5, is DVKVTQSSRYLVKRTGEKVFLECVQDMDHENMFWYRQDPGLGLRLIYFSYDVKMKEKGDIPEGYSVSREKKERFSLILESASTNQTSMYLCASSSVQAQYFGPGTRLLVL.

The chain combines TRBV7-2 with TRBJ1-2; 8 bases fit TRBD1. This CDR3 has 13 residues. After removal of 4 bases from V and 5 bases from J, the junction contained 3 bases not matched to a gene. The germline CDR1 and CDR2 sequences are SGHTA and FQGNSA. This CDR3 reads CASSSGQGYGYTF. The CDR3 DNA sequence: TGTGCCAGCAGCTCCGGACAGGGATATGGCTACACCTTC.

The V call is TRBV6-1, the J call TRBJ2-3; a weak D match, TRBD1 (6 bases). Per the germline V gene, CDR1 is MNHNS and CDR2 is SASEGT. The CDR3 extends over 16 amino acids. V shed 1 base and J shed 0 bases, with 11 bases lying between them. This chain's CDR3 is CASSEDYRASTDTQYF. The CDR3 region has the DNA TGTGCCAGCAGTGAAGATTACAGGGCTAGCACAGATACGCAGTATTTT.

This clone showed up just once. The CDR3 nucleotides are TGTGCCTGGACGCCCGGGGGTTACAATGAGCAGTTCTTC. Protein product: CAWTPGGYNEQFF. V gene TRBV30 combines with J gene TRBJ2-1, with D possibly TRBD2 on 6 matching bases. This CDR3 spans 13 amino acids. Germline-derived CDR1 and CDR2 are GTSNPN and SVGIG (reference sequence). Trimming left V 4 bases short and J 4 bases short, with 11 bases between.

This chain joins TRBV15 and TRBJ2-7; 9 bases fit TRBD1. The ends lost 6 bases at V and 1 base at J; junction bases unmatched: 7. Germline-derived CDR1 and CDR2 are LNHNV and YYDKDF (reference sequence). The CDR3 length is 15 residues. The CDR3: CATSDRGTGSYEQYF. CDR3 coding DNA: TGTGCCACCAGTGACCGGGGGACAGGGTCCTACGAGCAGTACTTC. Complete variable domain (other parts from reference TRBV15 and TRBJ2-7): DAMVIQNPRYQVTQFGKPVTLSCSQTLNHNVMYWYQQKSSQAPKLLFHYYDKDFNNEADTPDNFQSRRPNTSFCFLDIRSPGLGDTAMYLCATSDRGTGSYEQYFGPGTRLTVT.

This clone was counted between two and nine times. This rearrangement joins TRBV6-4 to TRBJ1-4, with D perhaps matching TRBD1 (6 bases). Trimming took off 4 bases at V and 7 bases at J, with 10 bases between the two ends. The germline V gene has CDR1 MRHNA and CDR2 SNTAGT. This CDR3 contains 13 residues. As DNA, the CDR3 is TGTGCCAGCAGTGGCAGGGGTGGTGAAAAACTGTTTTTT. It translates to CASSGRGGEKLFF.

V is TRBV28 and J is TRBJ1-6; 7 nucleotides align to TRBD1. V lost 10 bases to trimming and J lost 0 bases; unmatched junction nucleotides: 6. The CDR3 extends over 15 amino acids. Looked up from germline, CDR1 is MDHEN and CDR2 is SYDVKM. The CDR3 spells CATKQGSSYNSPLHF. As DNA, the CDR3 is TGTGCCACCAAACAGGGGAGCTCCTATAATTCACCCCTCCACTTT.

The rearrangement joins TRBV7-2 to TRBJ2-4; 8 bases are shared with TRBD1. The CDR3 length is 18 residues. CDR1 and CDR2 (germline): SGHTA, FQGNSA. The V and J ends lost 2 bases and 1 base, in that order; junction bases with no gene match: 10. CDR3 nucleotides: TGTGCCAGCAGCTTACTATACTCAGGGGGCGCTGCCAAAAACATTCAGTACTTC. This gives the protein CASSLLYSGGAAKNIQYF. The full variable domain, in which reference TRBV7-2 and TRBJ2-4 provide the parts outside the CDR3, is GAGVSQSPSNKVTEKGKDVELRCDPISGHTALYWYRQSLGQGLEFLIYFQGNSAPDKSGLPSDRFSAERTGGSVSTLTIQRTQQEDSAVYLCASSLLYSGGAAKNIQYFGAGTRLSVL.

The V gene is TRBV7-3, the J gene TRBJ2-3; D gene ambiguous. The V end was cut by 5 bases, the J end by 3 bases, with 15 bases between. Germline loops: CDR1 SGHTA, CDR2 FQGTGA. This CDR3 spans 15 amino acids. The CDR3 bases are TGTGCCAGCAGCCTGCTAGGTAGCCGTACAGATACGCAGTATTTT. The encoded protein is CASSLLGSRTDTQYF.

Concerning this clone: At one boundary the junction diverges from the germline segment, which might be a read error. The rearrangement joins TRBV5-6 to TRBJ2-5, with D tentatively TRBD1 (5 bases). The germline V gene has CDR1 SGHDT and CDR2 YYEEEE. CDR3 length: 14 residues. CDR3 coding DNA: TGTGCCAGCAGCTGGAACGCAGGGATAGAGGCCCAGTACTTC. Translating it yields CASSWNAGIEAQYF.

This chain joins TRBV7-6 and TRBJ1-6; D gene uncertain. V lost 1 base, J lost 8 bases, and 15 bases lay in between. There are 16 residues in the CDR3. Germline V CDR1 and CDR2: SGHVS, FNYEAQ. CDR3 DNA sequence: TGTGCCAGCAGCTTAGTATCCGGGGTTGGAGATTCACCCCTCCACTTT. It encodes CASSLVSGVGDSPLHF.

CDR3 region: CASSRDRDGAFF. In DNA form, the CDR3 reads TGTGCCAGCAGCAGGGACAGGGATGGAGCTTTCTTT. V gene TRBV7-9 combines with J gene TRBJ1-1; 9 bases line up with TRBD1. CDR3 length: 12 residues. In germline, CDR1 is SEHNR, CDR2 FQNEAQ (reference sequence). The J segment lost 10 bases and the V segment lost 5 bases, leaving 5 bases of the junction unmatched.

The chain has TRBV5-4 and TRBJ1-1; D uncertain. The CDR3 loop spans 14 amino acids. The V gene's germline CDR1 is SGHNT and CDR2 YYREEE (reference sequence). Trimming shortened V by 0 bases and J by 1 base, and 7 bases separated the two germline ends. The CDR3 loop is CASSLGAGNTEAFF. The CDR3 region has the DNA TGTGCCAGCAGCTTGGGGGCAGGGAACACTGAAGCTTTCTTT.

This clone was seen a handful of times. CDR3 protein: CASSLRPPYTEAFF. CDR3 in DNA: TGTGCCAGCAGCTTAAGGCCCCCATACACTGAAGCTTTCTTT. The genes are TRBV7-3 and TRBJ1-1; D is unclear. The CDR3 contains 14 residues. Trimming removed 1 base from V and 3 bases from J, with 9 bases in between. The germline gives CDR1 SGHTA, CDR2 FQGTGA.

The chain employs TRBV19 and TRBJ1-2, with D maybe TRBD1 (5 bases). This CDR3 region has 16 residues. V was cut by 7 bases and J by 7 bases, with 25 bases left in between. Germline assignment: CDR1 LNHDA and CDR2 SQIVND (reference sequence). The CDR3: CASTMGLRASQGGYTF. The DNA of the CDR3 is TGTGCCAGTACAATGGGTTTACGTGCCAGTCAGGGTGGCTACACCTTC. The whole variable domain, filled in from reference TRBV19 and TRBJ1-2, reads DGGITQSPKYLFRKEGQNVTLSCEQNLNHDAMYWYRQDPGQGLRLIYYSQIVNDFQKGDIAEGYSVSREKKESFPLTVTSAQKNPTAFYLCASTMGLRASQGGYTFGSGTRLTVV.